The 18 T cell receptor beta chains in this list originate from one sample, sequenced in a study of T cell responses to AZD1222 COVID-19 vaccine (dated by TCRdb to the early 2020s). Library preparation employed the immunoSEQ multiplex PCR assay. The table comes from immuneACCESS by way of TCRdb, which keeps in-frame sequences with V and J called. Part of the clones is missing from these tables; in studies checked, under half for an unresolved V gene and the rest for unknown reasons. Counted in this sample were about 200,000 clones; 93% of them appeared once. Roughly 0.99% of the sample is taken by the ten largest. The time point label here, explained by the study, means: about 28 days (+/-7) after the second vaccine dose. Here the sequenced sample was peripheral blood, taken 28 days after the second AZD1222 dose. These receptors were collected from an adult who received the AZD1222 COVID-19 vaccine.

The CDR3 DNA is TGTGCCATCAGTAGGGCCCCCGAGAACTATGGCTACACCTTC. Amino acid sequence: CAISRAPENYGYTF. This chain joins TRBV10-3 and TRBJ1-2, with D uncertain. The germline gives CDR1 ENHRY, CDR2 SYGVKD. CDR3 length equals 14 residues. The ends were cut back, 5 bases at V and 2 bases at J, with 12 bases in the middle.

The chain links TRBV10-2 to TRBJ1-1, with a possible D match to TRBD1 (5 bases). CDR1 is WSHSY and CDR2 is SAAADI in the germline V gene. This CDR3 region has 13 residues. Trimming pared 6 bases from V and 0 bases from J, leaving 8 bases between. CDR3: CASRDTLNTEAFF. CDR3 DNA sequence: TGCGCCAGCAGGGACACGTTGAACACTGAAGCTTTCTTT.

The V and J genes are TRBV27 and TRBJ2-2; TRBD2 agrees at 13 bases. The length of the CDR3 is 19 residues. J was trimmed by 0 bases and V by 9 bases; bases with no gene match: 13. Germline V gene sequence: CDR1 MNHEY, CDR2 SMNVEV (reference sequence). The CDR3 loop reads CASRRLGLAGPSNTGELFF. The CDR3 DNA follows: TGTGCCAGTCGTCGGCTGGGACTAGCGGGGCCGTCGAACACCGGGGAGCTGTTTTTT.

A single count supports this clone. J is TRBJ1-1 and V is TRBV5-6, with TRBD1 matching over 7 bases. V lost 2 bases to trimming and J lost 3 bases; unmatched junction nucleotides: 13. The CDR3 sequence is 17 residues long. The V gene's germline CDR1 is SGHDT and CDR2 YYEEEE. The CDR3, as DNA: TGTGCCAGCAGCTTTCAACAGGGATGGACAGGTGACACTGAAGCTTTCTTT. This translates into CASSFQQGWTGDTEAFF.

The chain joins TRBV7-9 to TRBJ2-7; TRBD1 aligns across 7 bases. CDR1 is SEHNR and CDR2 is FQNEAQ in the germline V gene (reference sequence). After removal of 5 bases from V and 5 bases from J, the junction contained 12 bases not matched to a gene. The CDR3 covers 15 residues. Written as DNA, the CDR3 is TGTGCCAGCAGCCCCGTACAACAGGGGAGACACGAGCAGTACTTC. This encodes CASSPVQQGRHEQYF.

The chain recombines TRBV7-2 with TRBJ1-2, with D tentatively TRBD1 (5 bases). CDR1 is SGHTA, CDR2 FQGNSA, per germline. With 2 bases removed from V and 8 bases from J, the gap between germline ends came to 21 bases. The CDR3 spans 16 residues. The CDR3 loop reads CASSLSGHAQFGGYTF. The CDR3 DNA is TGTGCCAGCAGCTTATCGGGGCATGCACAATTCGGCGGCTACACCTTC.

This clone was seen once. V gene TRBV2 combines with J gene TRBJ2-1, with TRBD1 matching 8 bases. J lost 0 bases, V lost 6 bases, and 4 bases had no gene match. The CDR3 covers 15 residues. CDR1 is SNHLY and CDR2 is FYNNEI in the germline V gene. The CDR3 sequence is CASSTDRGSYNEQFF. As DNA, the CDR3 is TGTGCCAGCAGCACTGACAGGGGCTCCTACAATGAGCAGTTCTTC.

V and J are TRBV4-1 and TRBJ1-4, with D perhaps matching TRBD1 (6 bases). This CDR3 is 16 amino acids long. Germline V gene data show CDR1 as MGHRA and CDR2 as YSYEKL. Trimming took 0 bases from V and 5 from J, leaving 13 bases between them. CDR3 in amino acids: CASSQDPGARNEKLFF. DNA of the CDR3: TGCGCCAGCAGCCAAGACCCAGGGGCGCGGAATGAAAAACTGTTTTTT.

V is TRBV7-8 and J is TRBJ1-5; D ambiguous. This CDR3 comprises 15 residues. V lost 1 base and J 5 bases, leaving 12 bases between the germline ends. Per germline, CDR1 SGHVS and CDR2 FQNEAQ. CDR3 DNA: TGTGCCAGCAGCTTAGGGGGAGGTTTTTATCAGCCCCAGCATTTT. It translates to CASSLGGGFYQPQHF.

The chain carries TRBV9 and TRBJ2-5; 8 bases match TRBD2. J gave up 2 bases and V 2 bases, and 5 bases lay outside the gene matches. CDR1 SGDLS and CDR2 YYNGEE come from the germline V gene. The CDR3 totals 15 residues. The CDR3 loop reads CASSVSSGLQETQYF. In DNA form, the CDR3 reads TGTGCCAGCAGCGTTTCTAGCGGGCTACAAGAGACCCAGTACTTC. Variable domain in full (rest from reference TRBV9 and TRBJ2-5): DSGVTQTPKHLITATGQRVTLRCSPRSGDLSVYWYQQSLDQGLQFLIQYYNGEERAKGNILERFSAQQFPDLHSELNLSSLELGDSALYFCASSVSSGLQETQYFGPGTRLLVL.

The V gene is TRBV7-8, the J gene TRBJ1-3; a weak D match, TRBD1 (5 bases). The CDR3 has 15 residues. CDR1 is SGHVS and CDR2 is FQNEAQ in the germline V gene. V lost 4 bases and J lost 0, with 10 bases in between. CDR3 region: CASSWGRGSGNTIYF. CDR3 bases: TGTGCCAGCAGCTGGGGTAGGGGCTCTGGAAACACCATATATTTT.

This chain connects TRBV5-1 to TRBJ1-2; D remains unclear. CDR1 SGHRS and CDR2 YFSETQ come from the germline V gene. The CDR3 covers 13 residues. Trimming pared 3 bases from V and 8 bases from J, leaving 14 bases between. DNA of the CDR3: TGCGCCAGCAGCTCGGACGGAGTGGGCGGCTACACCTTC. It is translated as CASSSDGVGGYTF.

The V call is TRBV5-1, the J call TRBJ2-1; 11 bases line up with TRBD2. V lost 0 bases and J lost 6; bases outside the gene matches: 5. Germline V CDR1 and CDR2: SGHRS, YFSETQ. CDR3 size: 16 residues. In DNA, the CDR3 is TGCGCCAGCAGCTTGGCCGGGACTAGCGGACTCAATGAGCAGTTCTTC. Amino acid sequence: CASSLAGTSGLNEQFF.

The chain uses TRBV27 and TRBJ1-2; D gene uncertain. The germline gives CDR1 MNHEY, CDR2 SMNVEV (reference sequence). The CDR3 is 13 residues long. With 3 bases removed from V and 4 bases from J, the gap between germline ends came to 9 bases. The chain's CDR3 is CASSLGSGYGYTF. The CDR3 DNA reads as TGTGCCAGCAGTTTGGGCAGCGGCTATGGCTACACCTTC.

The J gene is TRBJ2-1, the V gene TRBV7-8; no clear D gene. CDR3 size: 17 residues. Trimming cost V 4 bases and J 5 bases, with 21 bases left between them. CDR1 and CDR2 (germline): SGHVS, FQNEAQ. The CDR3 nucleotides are TGTGCCAGCAGCTCGGGCTCGATACTCGCCCCCAACAATGAGCAGTTCTTC. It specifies CASSSGSILAPNNEQFF.

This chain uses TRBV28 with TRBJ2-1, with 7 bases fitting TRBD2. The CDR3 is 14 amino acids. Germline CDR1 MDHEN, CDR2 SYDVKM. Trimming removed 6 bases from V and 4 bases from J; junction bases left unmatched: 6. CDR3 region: CASSATGLYNEQFF. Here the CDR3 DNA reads TGTGCCAGCAGCGCTACGGGACTATACAATGAGCAGTTCTTC.

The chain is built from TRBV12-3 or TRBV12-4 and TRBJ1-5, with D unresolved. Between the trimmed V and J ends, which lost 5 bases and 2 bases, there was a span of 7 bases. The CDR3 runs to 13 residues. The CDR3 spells CASSRRGNQPQHF. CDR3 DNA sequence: TGTGCCAGCAGTCGAAGGGGCAATCAGCCCCAGCATTTT.

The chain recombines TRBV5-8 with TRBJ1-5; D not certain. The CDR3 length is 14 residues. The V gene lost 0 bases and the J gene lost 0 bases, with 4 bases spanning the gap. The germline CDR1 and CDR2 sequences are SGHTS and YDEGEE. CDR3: CASSLGISNQPQHF. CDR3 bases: TGTGCCAGCAGCTTGGGGATTAGCAATCAGCCCCAGCATTTT. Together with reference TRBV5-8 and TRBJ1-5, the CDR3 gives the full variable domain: EAGVTQSPTHLIKTRGQQATLRCSPISGHTSVYWYQQALGLGLQFLLWYDEGEERNRGNFPPRFSGRQFPNYSSELNVNALELEDSALYLCASSLGISNQPQHFGDGTRLSIL.